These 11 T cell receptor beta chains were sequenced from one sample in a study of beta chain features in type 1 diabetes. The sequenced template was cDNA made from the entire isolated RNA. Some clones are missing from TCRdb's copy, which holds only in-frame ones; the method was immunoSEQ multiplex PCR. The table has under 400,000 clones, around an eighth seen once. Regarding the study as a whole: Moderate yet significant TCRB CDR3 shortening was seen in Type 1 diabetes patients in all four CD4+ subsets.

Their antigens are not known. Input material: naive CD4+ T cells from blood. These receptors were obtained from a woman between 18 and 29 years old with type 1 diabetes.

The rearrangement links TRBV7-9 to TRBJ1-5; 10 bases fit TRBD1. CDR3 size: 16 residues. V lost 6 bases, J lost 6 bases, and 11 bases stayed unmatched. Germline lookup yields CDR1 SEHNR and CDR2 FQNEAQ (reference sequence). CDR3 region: CASSSEGDRGLQPQHF. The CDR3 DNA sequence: TGTGCCAGCAGTTCGGAGGGAGACAGGGGGCTTCAGCCCCAGCATTTT.

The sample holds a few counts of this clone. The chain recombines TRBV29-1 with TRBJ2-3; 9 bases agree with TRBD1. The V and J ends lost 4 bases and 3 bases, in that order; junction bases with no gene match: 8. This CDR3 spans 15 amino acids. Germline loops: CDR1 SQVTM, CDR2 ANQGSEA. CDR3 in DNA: TGCAGCGTTGGGGCCACAGGGGGCCGGACAGATACGCAGTATTTT. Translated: CSVGATGGRTDTQYF.

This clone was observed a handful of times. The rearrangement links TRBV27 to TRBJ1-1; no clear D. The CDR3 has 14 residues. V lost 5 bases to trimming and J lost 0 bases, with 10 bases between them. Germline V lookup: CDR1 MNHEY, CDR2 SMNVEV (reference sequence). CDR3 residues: CASSRQNMNTEAFF. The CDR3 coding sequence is TGTGCCAGCAGTCGACAAAACATGAACACTGAAGCTTTCTTT.

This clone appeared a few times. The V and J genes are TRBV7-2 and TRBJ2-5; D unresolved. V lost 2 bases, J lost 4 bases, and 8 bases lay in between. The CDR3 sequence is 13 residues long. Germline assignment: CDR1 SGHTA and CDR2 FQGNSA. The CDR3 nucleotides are TGTGCCAGCAGCTTATCCCCCGGAGAGACCCAGTACTTC. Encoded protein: CASSLSPGETQYF.

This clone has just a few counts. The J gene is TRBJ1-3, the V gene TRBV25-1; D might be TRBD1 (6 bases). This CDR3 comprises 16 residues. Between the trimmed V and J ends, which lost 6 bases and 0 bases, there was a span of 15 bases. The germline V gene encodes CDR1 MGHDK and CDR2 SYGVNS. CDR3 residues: CASSRGRGYSGNTIYF. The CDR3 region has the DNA TGTGCCAGCAGCCGTGGCAGGGGTTACTCTGGAAACACCATATATTTT. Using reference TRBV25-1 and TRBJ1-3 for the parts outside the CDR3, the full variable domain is EADIYQTPRYLVIGTGKKITLECSQTMGHDKMYWYQQDPGMELHLIHYSYGVNSTEKGDLSSESTVSRIRTEHFPLTLESARPSHTSQYLCASSRGRGYSGNTIYFGEGSWLTVV.

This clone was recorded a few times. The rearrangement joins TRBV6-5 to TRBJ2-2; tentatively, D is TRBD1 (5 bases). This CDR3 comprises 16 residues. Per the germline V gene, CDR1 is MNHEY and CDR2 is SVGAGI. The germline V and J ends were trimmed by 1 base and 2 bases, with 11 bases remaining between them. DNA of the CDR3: TGTGCCAGCAGTTACTGGGTCGGACAAAACACCGGGGAGCTGTTTTTT. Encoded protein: CASSYWVGQNTGELFF.

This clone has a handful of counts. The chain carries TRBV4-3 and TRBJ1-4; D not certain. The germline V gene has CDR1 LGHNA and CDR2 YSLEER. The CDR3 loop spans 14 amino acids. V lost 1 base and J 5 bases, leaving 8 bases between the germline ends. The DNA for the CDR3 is TGCGCCAGCAGCCAAGCTACCTTGAATGAAAAACTGTTTTTT. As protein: CASSQATLNEKLFF.

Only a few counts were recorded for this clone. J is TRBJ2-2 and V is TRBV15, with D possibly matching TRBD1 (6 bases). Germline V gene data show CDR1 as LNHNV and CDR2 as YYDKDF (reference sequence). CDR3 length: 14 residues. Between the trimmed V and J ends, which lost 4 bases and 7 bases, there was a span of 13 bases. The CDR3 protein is CATSTSYRVGELFF. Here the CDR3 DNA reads TGTGCCACCAGCACCTCTTACAGGGTCGGGGAGCTGTTTTTT. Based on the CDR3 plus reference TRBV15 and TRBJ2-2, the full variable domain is DAMVIQNPRYQVTQFGKPVTLSCSQTLNHNVMYWYQQKSSQAPKLLFHYYDKDFNNEADTPDNFQSRRPNTSFCFLDIRSPGLGDTAMYLCATSTSYRVGELFFGEGSRLTVL.

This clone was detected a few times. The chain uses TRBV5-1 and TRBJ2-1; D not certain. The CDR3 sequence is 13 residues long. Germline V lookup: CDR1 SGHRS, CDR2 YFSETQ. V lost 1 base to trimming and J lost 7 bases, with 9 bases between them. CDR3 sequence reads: CASSLQDRNEQFF. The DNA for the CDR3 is TGCGCCAGCAGCTTGCAGGATCGAAATGAGCAGTTCTTC.

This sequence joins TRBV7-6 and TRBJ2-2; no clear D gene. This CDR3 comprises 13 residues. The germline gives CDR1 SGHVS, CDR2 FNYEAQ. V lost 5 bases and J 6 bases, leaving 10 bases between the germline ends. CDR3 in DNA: TGTGCCAGCAGCCCCGTTTCCCCCGGGGAGCTGTTTTTT. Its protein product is CASSPVSPGELFF.

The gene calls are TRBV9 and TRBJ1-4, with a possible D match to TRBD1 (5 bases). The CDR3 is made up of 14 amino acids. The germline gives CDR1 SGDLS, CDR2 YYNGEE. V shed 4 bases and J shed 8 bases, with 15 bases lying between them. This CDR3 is CASSQDGRGEKLFF. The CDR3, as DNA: TGTGCCAGCAGCCAGGACGGAAGGGGCGAAAAACTGTTTTTT.